These T cell receptor beta chains were read from a single sample in a study of blood T cell repertoires in COVID-19. TCRdb keeps only in-frame clones here, not all; method: immunoSEQ multiplex PCR. The sample includes about 110,000 clones, less than 85% of them seen just once. Sample: peripheral blood. These receptors were taken from a woman aged 80 or older with acute or convalescent COVID-19. Both conserved end residues are part of each CDR3. D genes are given only for firm matches. Clone size is shown for a subset of rows, as once, few, many or a class of expanded clone.

abundance: -
j_gene: TRBJ2-2
v_gene: TRBV24-1
d_gene: -
CDR3nt: TGTGCCACCAGTGACTCCGTCAGGTGGAACACCGGGGAGCTGTTTTTT
CDR3aa: CATSDSVRWNTGELFF

abundance: -
j_gene: TRBJ2-6
v_gene: TRBV25-1
d_gene: TRBD1
CDR3nt: TGTGCCAGCAGGGGACAGGGACTGGTCTCTGGGGCCAACGTCCTGACTTTC
CDR3aa: CASRGQGLVSGANVLTF

abundance: -
j_gene: TRBJ2-3
v_gene: TRBV6-5
d_gene: -
CDR3nt: TGTGCCAGCAGCACAACTAGCCCTAGCACAGATACGCAGTATTTT
CDR3aa: CASSTTSPSTDTQYF

abundance: -
j_gene: TRBJ2-1
v_gene: TRBV6-5
d_gene: TRBD2
CDR3nt: TGTGCCAGCAGTTGGACTAGCGGGAGGATGAATGAGCAGTTCTTC
CDR3aa: CASSWTSGRMNEQFF

abundance: -
j_gene: TRBJ1-4
v_gene: TRBV30
d_gene: -
CDR3nt: TGTGCCTGGAGAGACGTCGGGACAAATGAAAAACTGTTTTTT
CDR3aa: CAWRDVGTNEKLFF

abundance: -
j_gene: TRBJ2-5
v_gene: TRBV18
d_gene: TRBD2
CDR3nt: TGTGCCAGCTCGCAAGATACCCCTAGCGGGGGCTGGGAGACCCAGTACTTC
CDR3aa: CASSQDTPSGGWETQYF

abundance: -
j_gene: TRBJ2-3
v_gene: TRBV7-3
d_gene: -
CDR3nt: TGTGCCAGCAGCTCGAGGGGGTCGGCGGCAGATACGCAGTATTTT
CDR3aa: CASSSRGSAADTQYF

abundance: -
j_gene: TRBJ1-5
v_gene: TRBV3-1/TRBV3-2
d_gene: -
CDR3nt: TGTGCCAGCAGCCAAACAAATCAGCCCCAGCATTTT
CDR3aa: CASSQTNQPQHF

abundance: -
j_gene: TRBJ1-3
v_gene: TRBV30
d_gene: -
CDR3nt: TGTGCCTGGAGGACAGCCGACGGAAACACCATATATTTT
CDR3aa: CAWRTADGNTIYF

abundance: few
j_gene: TRBJ1-5
v_gene: TRBV10-2
d_gene: TRBD1
CDR3nt: TGCGCCAGCAGTGATCCGCAGGGGGCAAATCAGCCCCAGCATTTT
CDR3aa: CASSDPQGANQPQHF

abundance: -
j_gene: TRBJ1-2
v_gene: TRBV28
d_gene: -
CDR3nt: TGTGCCAGCAGCTCCTCGGGACAAAACTATGGCTACACCTTC
CDR3aa: CASSSSGQNYGYTF

abundance: -
j_gene: TRBJ2-3
v_gene: TRBV5-1
d_gene: TRBD2
CDR3nt: TGCGCCAGCAGCGCTAGCGGGGATGTCTCAGATACGCAGTATTTT
CDR3aa: CASSASGDVSDTQYF

abundance: -
j_gene: TRBJ1-1
v_gene: TRBV10-2
d_gene: -
CDR3nt: TGCGCCAGCAGTGTCCCCTCGGGGGCTGAAGCTTTCTTT
CDR3aa: CASSVPSGAEAFF

abundance: -
j_gene: TRBJ2-1
v_gene: TRBV7-7
d_gene: TRBD2
CDR3nt: TGTGCTAGCAGCTTAGGTCCAGCGGGGGGGCTCAATGAGCAGTTCTTC
CDR3aa: CASSLGPAGGLNEQFF

abundance: -
j_gene: TRBJ2-7
v_gene: TRBV29-1
d_gene: TRBD1
CDR3nt: TGCAGCGTAGAATCGGGACAGGAGACTACGGTGCAGTACTTC
CDR3aa: CSVESGQETTVQYF

abundance: -
j_gene: TRBJ2-7
v_gene: TRBV5-1
d_gene: TRBD1
CDR3nt: TGCGCCAGCAGCTTGGGGGGACAGTCCTACGAGCAGTACTTC
CDR3aa: CASSLGGQSYEQYF

abundance: -
j_gene: TRBJ2-7
v_gene: TRBV30
d_gene: -
CDR3nt: TGTGCCTGGAGCCTAGGTGGAACCTACGAGCAGTACTTC
CDR3aa: CAWSLGGTYEQYF

abundance: -
j_gene: TRBJ1-2
v_gene: TRBV27
d_gene: -
CDR3nt: TGTGCCAGTAAAGGAGGCTTCTATGGCTACACCTTC
CDR3aa: CASKGGFYGYTF

abundance: few
j_gene: TRBJ2-1
v_gene: TRBV13
d_gene: TRBD2
CDR3nt: TGTGCCAGCAGCTACGAACTCACTAGCGGAGTCTTAAGCAATGAGCAGTTCTTC
CDR3aa: CASSYELTSGVLSNEQFF

abundance: -
j_gene: TRBJ2-5
v_gene: TRBV18
d_gene: -
CDR3nt: TGTGCCAGCTCACCCGTAACAGTAAGGGAGACCCAGTACTTC
CDR3aa: CASSPVTVRETQYF

abundance: -
j_gene: TRBJ1-1
v_gene: TRBV2
d_gene: -
CDR3nt: TGTGCCAGCAGTGAACCGGAGTACACTGAAGCTTTCTTT
CDR3aa: CASSEPEYTEAFF

abundance: once
j_gene: TRBJ2-1
v_gene: TRBV11-2
d_gene: TRBD2
CDR3nt: TGTGCCAGCAGCTTAGGGCGGGGGGGCGGTAGCAATGAGCAGTTCTTC
CDR3aa: CASSLGRGGGSNEQFF

abundance: -
j_gene: TRBJ2-7
v_gene: TRBV11-1
d_gene: -
CDR3nt: TGTGCCAGCAGCTCCGAGGCGGGGTCCTACGAGCAGTACTTC
CDR3aa: CASSSEAGSYEQYF

abundance: few
j_gene: TRBJ2-1
v_gene: TRBV6-1
d_gene: -
CDR3nt: TGTGCCAGCAGTGAATCATGGGGGGGCCCTTGGGATGAGCAGTTCTTC
CDR3aa: CASSESWGGPWDEQFF

abundance: once
j_gene: TRBJ2-2
v_gene: TRBV7-6
d_gene: TRBD1
CDR3nt: TGTGCCAGCAGCTCAAAATCCGGGACAGACGCCTTCACCGGGGAGCTGTTTTTT
CDR3aa: CASSSKSGTDAFTGELFF

abundance: -
j_gene: TRBJ2-1
v_gene: TRBV12-3/TRBV12-4
d_gene: -
CDR3nt: TGTGCCAGCATCTTATCGGGGGTCGATGAGCAGTTCTTC
CDR3aa: CASILSGVDEQFF

abundance: -
j_gene: TRBJ1-2
v_gene: TRBV20-1
d_gene: -
CDR3nt: TGCAGTGCTAGTGTATTGAGGGTAGGGGGCTACACCTTC
CDR3aa: CSASVLRVGGYTF

abundance: once
j_gene: TRBJ1-2
v_gene: TRBV30
d_gene: -
CDR3nt: TGTGCCTTGATCCGTCCGGGGAACTATGGCTACACCTTC
CDR3aa: CALIRPGNYGYTF

abundance: -
j_gene: TRBJ1-6
v_gene: TRBV5-1
d_gene: -
CDR3nt: TGCGCCAGCCAAGCGGGGATAAATTCACCCCTCCACTTT
CDR3aa: CASQAGINSPLHF

abundance: -
j_gene: TRBJ1-2
v_gene: TRBV18
d_gene: TRBD1
CDR3nt: TGTGCCAGCTCACCGGGCAGGGGGCTCGATGGCTACACCTTC
CDR3aa: CASSPGRGLDGYTF

abundance: -
j_gene: TRBJ1-2
v_gene: TRBV30
d_gene: -
CDR3nt: TGTGCCTGGAGTGTACAGGGTTTGGGCTACACCTTC
CDR3aa: CAWSVQGLGYTF

abundance: -
j_gene: TRBJ1-5
v_gene: TRBV7-2
d_gene: TRBD1
CDR3nt: TGTGCCAGCAGCCCGGACAGGGGCAATCAGCCCCAGCATTTT
CDR3aa: CASSPDRGNQPQHF

abundance: -
j_gene: TRBJ1-2
v_gene: TRBV6-5
d_gene: TRBD1
CDR3nt: TGTGCCAGCAGTCGGACAGGTTCTAACTATGGCTACACCTTC
CDR3aa: CASSRTGSNYGYTF

abundance: -
j_gene: TRBJ1-2
v_gene: TRBV20-1
d_gene: -
CDR3nt: TGCAGTGCCTCAGGAGGGGAAGGCTACACCTTC
CDR3aa: CSASGGEGYTF

abundance: -
j_gene: TRBJ2-1
v_gene: TRBV19
d_gene: TRBD1
CDR3nt: TGTGCCAGTAGGACGACAGGGCCGGCGTACAATGAGCAGTTCTTC
CDR3aa: CASRTTGPAYNEQFF

abundance: few
j_gene: TRBJ1-2
v_gene: TRBV24-1
d_gene: -
CDR3nt: TGTGCCACCAGTGCACAGGGCGATGGTGGCTACACCTTC
CDR3aa: CATSAQGDGGYTF